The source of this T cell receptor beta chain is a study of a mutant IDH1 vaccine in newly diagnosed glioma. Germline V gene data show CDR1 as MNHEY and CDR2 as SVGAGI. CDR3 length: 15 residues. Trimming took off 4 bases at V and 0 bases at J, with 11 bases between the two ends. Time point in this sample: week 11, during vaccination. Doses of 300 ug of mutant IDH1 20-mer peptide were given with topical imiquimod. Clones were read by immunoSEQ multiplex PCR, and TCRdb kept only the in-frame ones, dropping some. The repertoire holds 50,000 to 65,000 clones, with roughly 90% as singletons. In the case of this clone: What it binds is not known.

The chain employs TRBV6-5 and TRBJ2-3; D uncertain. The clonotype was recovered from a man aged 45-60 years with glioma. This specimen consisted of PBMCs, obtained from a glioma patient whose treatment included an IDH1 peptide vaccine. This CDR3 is CASSFSGGSTDTQYF. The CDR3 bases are TGTGCCAGCAGTTTCTCCGGCGGAAGCACAGATACGCAGTATTTT.